This is a list of T cell receptor beta chains from one sample in a study of T-cell reconstitution after alpha-beta-depleted transplantation in children. TCRdb independently ran MiXCR on the PCR reads; one entry per CDR3 protein. Of around 490,000 distinct CDR3 sequences in the sample, 11% were seen once. The sample was PBMCs, mostly from graft donor cells, taken 180 days after TCRalphabeta/CD19-depleted stem cell transplant. All receptors come from a female patient aged 2-9 years who had a stem cell transplant for aplastic anemia, so the T cells may come from the graft donor. Each CDR3 is given with its conserved first and last residue. D genes are given only for firm matches. Clone size is not always given. Where it is, it says once, few, many or a class for expanded clones.

v_gene,j_gene,abundance,d_gene,CDR3aa
TRBV6-2/TRBV6-3,TRBJ1-1,few,.,CASTSRRGTEAFF
TRBV28,TRBJ1-2,few,.,CASSFEDRDYGYTF
TRBV7-3,TRBJ2-2,few,TRBD1,CASSPQGAVGTGELFF
TRBV5-1,TRBJ2-7,few,.,CASSLTLRRGYEQYF
TRBV28,TRBJ2-3,.,.,CASSFSRGDTQYF
TRBV7-9,TRBJ2-2,.,.,CASSLGQGLDTGELFF
TRBV12-3/TRBV12-4,TRBJ2-7,few,TRBD1,CASSTQGPPYEQYF
TRBV6-5,TRBJ2-3,.,.,CASSYSRQRGDTQYF
TRBV20-1,TRBJ2-1,.,TRBD2,CSAARREGYNEQFF
TRBV10-3,TRBJ1-4,.,.,CAISGTSTNEKLFF
TRBV27,TRBJ2-2,.,TRBD2,CASSFLSGGSNGELFF
TRBV10-3,TRBJ2-2,few,.,CAISESRQGLGSGELFF
TRBV14,TRBJ2-3,.,.,CASSYSDFDTDTQYF
TRBV6-5,TRBJ2-7,.,.,CASRSTGKEQYF
TRBV12-3/TRBV12-4,TRBJ2-1,many,TRBD2,CASSLSGSSWNEQFF
TRBV7-3,TRBJ2-1,.,TRBD2,CASSLTTSGNPRSYNEQFF
TRBV6-1,TRBJ2-7,few,.,CASAGGPGRDDRSSYEQYF
TRBV28,TRBJ2-3,many,.,CASSLPTDTQYF
TRBV9,TRBJ2-5,few,.,CASSVGGGTQETQYF
TRBV6-1,TRBJ1-1,.,.,CASMVGWDTEAFF
TRBV6-5,TRBJ2-1,few,TRBD2,CASSYSGLAGPGNEQFF
TRBV4-1,TRBJ2-3,few,TRBD1,CASSQVGTGIDTQYF
TRBV28,TRBJ1-3,.,.,CASSSWGATGNTIYF
TRBV29-1,TRBJ2-4,few,TRBD1,CSVPGTGGSRNIQYF
TRBV5-1,TRBJ2-5,few,.,CASSRVAAPQETQYF
TRBV7-2,TRBJ2-3,many,.,CASSEQGQGQYF
TRBV21-1,TRBJ2-4,.,.,CASSRDGPSGTAKNIQYF
TRBV29-1,TRBJ1-2,few,TRBD1,CSVGGTGGINYGYTF
TRBV5-1,TRBJ2-6,.,.,CASSLRQNSGANVLTF
TRBV7-8,TRBJ2-5,.,.,CASSLDARGAGEATQYF
TRBV9,TRBJ2-2,.,TRBD2,CASSERAGGPTGELFF
TRBV18,TRBJ2-7,few,.,CASSPPLRGSYEQYF
TRBV28,TRBJ1-4,.,.,CASSLYPHGVLVNEKLFF
TRBV20-1,TRBJ2-7,.,TRBD2,CSVASGFDEQYF
TRBV6-2/TRBV6-3,TRBJ1-2,.,.,CASIGGKDYYGYTF
TRBV12-3/TRBV12-4,TRBJ1-5,.,.,CASSLGALPQHF
TRBV7-2,TRBJ2-3,few,TRBD2,CASSFGEGWVDARTDTQYF
TRBV18,TRBJ1-1,.,.,CASSLTRARNTEAFF
TRBV7-8,TRBJ1-2,.,.,CASSEYHDGYTF
TRBV28,TRBJ1-1,once,.,CASSPQVTEAFF
TRBV20-1,TRBJ2-1,.,TRBD2,CSARGTSGRTPYNEQFF
TRBV19,TRBJ2-5,.,.,CATKGPGETQYF
TRBV24-1,TRBJ2-1,few,.,CATSEDPSIEQFF
TRBV18,TRBJ2-1,.,.,CASSAQLTWGSYNEQFF
TRBV27,TRBJ2-3,few,.,CASSFRPVDTQYF
TRBV24-1,TRBJ2-1,many,.,CATSRTDVSYNEQFF
TRBV11-2,TRBJ2-3,few,TRBD2,CASSGRTSGSSSATDTQYF
TRBV15,TRBJ2-1,many,TRBD2,CATSRSRRGLAGLISYNEQFF
TRBV20-1,TRBJ2-5,few,.,CSAEDSQETQYF
TRBV21-1,TRBJ2-7,many,.,CASSTGTSGSPYEQYF
TRBV7-6,TRBJ2-5,many,.,CASSLGPLGETQYF
TRBV20-1,TRBJ2-7,.,TRBD2,CSARAQSGPLAGDPYEQYF
TRBV20-1,TRBJ2-7,.,.,CSAWGGGAPDEQYF
TRBV18,TRBJ2-1,.,.,CASSQDSRGEQFF
TRBV7-2,TRBJ2-1,.,TRBD2,CASSLLAGGYLGDEQFF
TRBV18,TRBJ1-1,few,.,CASSPPLSVSTEAFF
TRBV7-3,TRBJ2-5,.,.,CASSPTRSETQYF